This TCR beta chain comes out of a study of blood T cell repertoires in COVID-19. Study overall: Samples taken during acute and convalescent COVID-19 were collected in the United States, Italy and Spain. T cells, B-cell-depleted T cells, or PBMCs supplied cDNA or gDNA.

It was during active infection that Seattle patients were enrolled and then longitudinally followed. Study processing details: Reference gene primers were amplified, and this amplification served to estimate nucleated cell counts. Repertoires were generated with immunoSEQ multiplex PCR, while TCRdb's copy carries only in-frame clones and drops some. From that table come the V and J calls and clone size; the DNA was used to work out D and trimming. The sample contains a few hundred thousand clones, approximately 86% of which appear only once. CDR1 ENHRY and CDR2 SYGVKD come from the germline V gene. The CDR3 is made up of 15 amino acids. V was pared by 3 bases and J by 8 bases, with 5 bases of the junction left unmatched.

Sequencing used peripheral blood. The V gene is TRBV10-3, the J gene TRBJ1-6; 9 bases are a match to TRBD1. The sequence was collected from a woman aged 55 to 70 with COVID-19, enrolled during active disease. The CDR3 sequence: CAISDVGQGYSPLHF. The CDR3 coding sequence is TGTGCCATCAGTGATGTGGGACAGGGTTATTCACCCCTCCACTTT.